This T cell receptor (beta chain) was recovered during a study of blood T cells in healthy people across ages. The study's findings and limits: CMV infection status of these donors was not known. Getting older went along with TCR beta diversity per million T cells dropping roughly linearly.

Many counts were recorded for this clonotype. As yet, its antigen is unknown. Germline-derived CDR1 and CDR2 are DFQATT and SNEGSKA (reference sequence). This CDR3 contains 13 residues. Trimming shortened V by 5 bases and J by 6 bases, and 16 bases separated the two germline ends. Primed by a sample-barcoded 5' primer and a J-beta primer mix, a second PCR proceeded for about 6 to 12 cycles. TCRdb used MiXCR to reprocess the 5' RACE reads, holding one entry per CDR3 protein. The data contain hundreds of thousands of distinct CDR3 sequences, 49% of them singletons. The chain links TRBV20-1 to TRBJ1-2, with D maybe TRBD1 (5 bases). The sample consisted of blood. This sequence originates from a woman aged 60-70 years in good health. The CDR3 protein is CSARRSRVDGYTF. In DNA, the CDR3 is TGCAGTGCTCGCCGGAGCAGGGTGGATGGCTACACCTTC.